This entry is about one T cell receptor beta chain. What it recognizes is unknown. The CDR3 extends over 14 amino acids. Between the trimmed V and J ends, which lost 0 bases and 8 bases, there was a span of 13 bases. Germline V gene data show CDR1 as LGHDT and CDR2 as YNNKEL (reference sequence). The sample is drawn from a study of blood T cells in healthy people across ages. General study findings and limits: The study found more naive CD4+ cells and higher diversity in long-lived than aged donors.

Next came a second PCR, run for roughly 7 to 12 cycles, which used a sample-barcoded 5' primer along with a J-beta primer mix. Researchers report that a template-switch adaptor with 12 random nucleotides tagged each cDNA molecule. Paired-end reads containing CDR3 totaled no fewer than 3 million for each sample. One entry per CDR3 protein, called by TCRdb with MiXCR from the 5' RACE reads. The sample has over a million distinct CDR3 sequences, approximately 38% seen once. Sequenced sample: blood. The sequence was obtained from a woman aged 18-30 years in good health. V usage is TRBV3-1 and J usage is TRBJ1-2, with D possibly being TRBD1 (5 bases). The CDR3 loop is CASSQDLGAEGYTF. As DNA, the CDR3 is TGTGCCAGCAGCCAAGATCTTGGGGCTGAAGGCTACACCTTC.